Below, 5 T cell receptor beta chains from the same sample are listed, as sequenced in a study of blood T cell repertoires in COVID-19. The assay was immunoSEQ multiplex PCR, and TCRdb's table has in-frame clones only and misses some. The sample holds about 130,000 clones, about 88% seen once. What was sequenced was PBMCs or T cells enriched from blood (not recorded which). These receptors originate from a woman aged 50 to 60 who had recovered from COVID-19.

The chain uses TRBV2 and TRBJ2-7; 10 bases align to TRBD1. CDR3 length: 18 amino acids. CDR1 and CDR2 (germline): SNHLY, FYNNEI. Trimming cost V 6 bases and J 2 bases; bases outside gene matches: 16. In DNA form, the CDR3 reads TGTGCCAGCAGCCCCCGGACAGGGGGGTCCCTGATTGCCTACGAGCAGTACTTC. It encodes CASSPRTGGSLIAYEQYF.

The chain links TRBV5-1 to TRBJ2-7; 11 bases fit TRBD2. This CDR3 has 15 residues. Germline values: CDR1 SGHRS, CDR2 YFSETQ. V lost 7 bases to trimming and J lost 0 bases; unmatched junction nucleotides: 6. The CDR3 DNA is TGCGCCAGCGTCCTGACTAGCGGGGACTCCTACGAGCAGTACTTC. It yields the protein CASVLTSGDSYEQYF. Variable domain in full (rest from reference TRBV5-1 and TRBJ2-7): KAGVTQTPRYLIKTRGQQVTLSCSPISGHRSVSWYQQTPGQGLQFLFEYFSETQRNKGNFPGRFSGRQFSNSRSEMNVSTLELGDSALYLCASVLTSGDSYEQYFGPGTRLTVT.

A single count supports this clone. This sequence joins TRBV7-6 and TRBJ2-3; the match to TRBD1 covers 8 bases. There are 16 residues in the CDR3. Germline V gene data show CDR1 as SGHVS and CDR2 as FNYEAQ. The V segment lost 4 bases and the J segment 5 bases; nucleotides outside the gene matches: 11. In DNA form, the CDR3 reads TGTGCCAGCAGCTCCCTCACAGGGGGGTGGGGAGATACGCAGTATTTT. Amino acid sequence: CASSSLTGGWGDTQYF.

In DNA form, the CDR3 reads TGCGCCAGCAGCCAACCCGGGACAGATGGCTACACCTTC. Translation gives CASSQPGTDGYTF. J is TRBJ1-2 and V is TRBV5-1; TRBD1 matches 7 bases. The germline CDR1 and CDR2 sequences are SGHRS and YFSETQ. The CDR3 is 13 residues long. Unmatched junction bases numbered 6, after V lost 4 bases and J lost 6 bases.

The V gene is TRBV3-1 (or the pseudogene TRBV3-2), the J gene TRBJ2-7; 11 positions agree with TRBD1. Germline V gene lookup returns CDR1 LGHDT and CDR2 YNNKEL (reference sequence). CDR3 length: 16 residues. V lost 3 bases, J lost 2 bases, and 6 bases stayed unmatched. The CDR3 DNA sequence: TGTGCCAGCAGCCATGTCGGGACAGGGGGGCCCTACGAGCAGTACTTC. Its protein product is CASSHVGTGGPYEQYF.